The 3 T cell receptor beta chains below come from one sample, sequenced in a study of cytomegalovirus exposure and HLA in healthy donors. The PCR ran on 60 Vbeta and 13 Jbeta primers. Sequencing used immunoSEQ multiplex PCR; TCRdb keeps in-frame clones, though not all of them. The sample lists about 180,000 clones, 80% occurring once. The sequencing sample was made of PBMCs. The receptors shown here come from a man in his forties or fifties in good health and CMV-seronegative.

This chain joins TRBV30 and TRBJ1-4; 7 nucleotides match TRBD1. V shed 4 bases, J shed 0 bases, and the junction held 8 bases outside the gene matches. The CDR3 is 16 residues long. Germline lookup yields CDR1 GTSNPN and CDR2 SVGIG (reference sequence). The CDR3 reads CAWKPGQAATNEKLFF. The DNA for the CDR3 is TGTGCCTGGAAACCCGGACAGGCCGCAACTAATGAAAAACTGTTTTTT.

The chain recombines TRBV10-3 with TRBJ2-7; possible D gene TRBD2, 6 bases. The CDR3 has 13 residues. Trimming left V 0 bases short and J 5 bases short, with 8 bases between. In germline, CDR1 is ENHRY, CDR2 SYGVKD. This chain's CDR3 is CAISESLANEQYF. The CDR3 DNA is TGTGCCATCAGTGAGTCCCTAGCGAACGAGCAGTACTTC.

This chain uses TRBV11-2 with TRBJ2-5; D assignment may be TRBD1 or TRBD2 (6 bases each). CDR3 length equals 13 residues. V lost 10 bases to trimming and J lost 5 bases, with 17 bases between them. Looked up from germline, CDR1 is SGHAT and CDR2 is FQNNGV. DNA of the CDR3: TGTGCCACCAGGGGTACGGGGGTGGAGACCCAGTACTTC. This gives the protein CATRGTGVETQYF.